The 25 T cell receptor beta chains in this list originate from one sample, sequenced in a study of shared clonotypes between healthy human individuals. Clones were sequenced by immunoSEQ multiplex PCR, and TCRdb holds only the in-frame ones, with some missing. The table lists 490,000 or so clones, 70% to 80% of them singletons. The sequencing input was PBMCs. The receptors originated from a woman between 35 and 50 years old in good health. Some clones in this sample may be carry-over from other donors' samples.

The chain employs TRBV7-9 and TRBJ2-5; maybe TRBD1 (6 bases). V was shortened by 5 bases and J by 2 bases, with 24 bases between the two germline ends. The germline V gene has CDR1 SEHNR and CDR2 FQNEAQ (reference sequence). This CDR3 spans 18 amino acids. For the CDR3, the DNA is TGTGCCAGCAGCAAGGGGTCCGGGACACTTCTCTTGCAAGAGACCCAGTACTTC. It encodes CASSKGSGTLLLQETQYF.

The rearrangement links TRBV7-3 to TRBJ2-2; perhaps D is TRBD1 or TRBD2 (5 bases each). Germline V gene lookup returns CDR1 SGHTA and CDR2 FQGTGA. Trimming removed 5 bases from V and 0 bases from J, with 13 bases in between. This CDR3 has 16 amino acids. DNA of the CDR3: TGTGCCAGCAGCGAGACGGGACGTTCGAACACCGGGGAGCTGTTTTTT. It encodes CASSETGRSNTGELFF.

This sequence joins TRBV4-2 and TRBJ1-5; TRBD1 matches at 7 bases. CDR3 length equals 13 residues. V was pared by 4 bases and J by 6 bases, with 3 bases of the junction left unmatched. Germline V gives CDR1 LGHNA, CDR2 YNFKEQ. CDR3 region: CASSPGQSQPQHF. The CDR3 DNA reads TGTGCCAGCAGCCCGGGACAGAGTCAGCCCCAGCATTTT.

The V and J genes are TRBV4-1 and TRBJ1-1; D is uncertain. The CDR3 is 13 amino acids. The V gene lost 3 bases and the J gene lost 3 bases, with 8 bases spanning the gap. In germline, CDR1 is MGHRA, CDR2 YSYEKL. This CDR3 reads CASSHREYTEAFF. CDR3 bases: TGCGCCAGCAGCCATAGGGAATACACTGAAGCTTTCTTT.

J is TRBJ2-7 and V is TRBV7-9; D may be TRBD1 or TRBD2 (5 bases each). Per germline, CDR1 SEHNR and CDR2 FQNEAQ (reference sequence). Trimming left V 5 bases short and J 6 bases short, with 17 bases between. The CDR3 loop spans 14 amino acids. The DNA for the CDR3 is TGTGCCAGCAGCCTCCCGGCGAGGGGCCCCGAGCAGTACTTC. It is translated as CASSLPARGPEQYF.

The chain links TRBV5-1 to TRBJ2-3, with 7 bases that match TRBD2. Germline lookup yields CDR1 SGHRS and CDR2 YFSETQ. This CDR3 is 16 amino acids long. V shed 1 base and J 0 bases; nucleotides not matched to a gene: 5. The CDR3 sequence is CASSLQAGTSTDTQYF. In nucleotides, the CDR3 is TGCGCCAGCAGCTTGCAAGCGGGGACTAGCACAGATACGCAGTATTTT.

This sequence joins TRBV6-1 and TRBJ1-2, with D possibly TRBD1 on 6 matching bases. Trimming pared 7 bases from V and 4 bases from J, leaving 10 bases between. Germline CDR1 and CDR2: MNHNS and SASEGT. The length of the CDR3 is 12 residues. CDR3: CASNRQAYGYTF. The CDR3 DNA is TGTGCCAGCAACCGACAGGCCTATGGCTACACCTTC.

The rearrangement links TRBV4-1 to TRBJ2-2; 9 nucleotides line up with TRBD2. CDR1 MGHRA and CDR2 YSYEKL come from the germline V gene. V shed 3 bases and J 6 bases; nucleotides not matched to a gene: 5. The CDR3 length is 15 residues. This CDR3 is CASSQIAGVAGELFF. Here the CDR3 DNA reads TGCGCCAGCAGCCAGATAGCGGGAGTAGCCGGGGAGCTGTTTTTT.

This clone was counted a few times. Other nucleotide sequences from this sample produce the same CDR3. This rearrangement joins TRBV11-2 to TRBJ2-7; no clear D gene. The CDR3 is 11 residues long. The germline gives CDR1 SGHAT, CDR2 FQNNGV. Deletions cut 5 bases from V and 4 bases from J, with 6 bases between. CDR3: CASSLRYEQYF. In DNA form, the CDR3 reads TGTGCCAGCAGCCTCAGATACGAGCAGTACTTC.

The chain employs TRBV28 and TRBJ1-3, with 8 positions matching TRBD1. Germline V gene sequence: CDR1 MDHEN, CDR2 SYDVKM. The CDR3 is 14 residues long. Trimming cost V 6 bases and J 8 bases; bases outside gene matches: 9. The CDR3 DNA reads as TGTGCCAGCAGCAGACAGGGGCTCCTCGACACCATATATTTT. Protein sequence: CASSRQGLLDTIYF. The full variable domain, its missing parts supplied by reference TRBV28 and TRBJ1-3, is DVKVTQSSRYLVKRTGEKVFLECVQDMDHENMFWYRQDPGLGLRLIYFSYDVKMKEKGDIPEGYSVSREKKERFSLILESASTNQTSMYLCASSRQGLLDTIYFGEGSWLTVV.

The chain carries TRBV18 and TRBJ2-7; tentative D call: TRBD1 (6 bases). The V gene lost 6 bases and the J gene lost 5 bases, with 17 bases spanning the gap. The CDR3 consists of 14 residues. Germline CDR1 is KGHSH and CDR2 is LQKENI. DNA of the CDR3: TGTGCCAGCTCCCCCGCAGGGGTTGACCACGAGCAGTACTTC. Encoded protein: CASSPAGVDHEQYF.

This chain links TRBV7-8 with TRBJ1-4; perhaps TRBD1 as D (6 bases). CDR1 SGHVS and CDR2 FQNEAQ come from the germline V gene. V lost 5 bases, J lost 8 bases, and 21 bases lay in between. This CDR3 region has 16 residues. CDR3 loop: CASSPQSTGLREKLFF. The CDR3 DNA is TGTGCCAGCAGCCCGCAATCGACAGGTCTAAGAGAAAAACTGTTTTTT.

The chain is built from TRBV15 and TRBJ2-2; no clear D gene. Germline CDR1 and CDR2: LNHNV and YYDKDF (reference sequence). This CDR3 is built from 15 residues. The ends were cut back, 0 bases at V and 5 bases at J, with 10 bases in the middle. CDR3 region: CATSRDRVETGELFF. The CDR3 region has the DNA TGTGCCACCAGCAGAGATCGGGTAGAGACCGGGGAGCTGTTTTTT.

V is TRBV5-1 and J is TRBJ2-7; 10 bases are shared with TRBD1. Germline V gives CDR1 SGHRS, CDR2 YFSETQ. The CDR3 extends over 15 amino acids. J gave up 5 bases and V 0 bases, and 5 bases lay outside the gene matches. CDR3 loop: CASSLGGQGNDEQYF. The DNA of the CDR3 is TGCGCCAGCAGCTTGGGGGGACAGGGGAATGACGAGCAGTACTTC.

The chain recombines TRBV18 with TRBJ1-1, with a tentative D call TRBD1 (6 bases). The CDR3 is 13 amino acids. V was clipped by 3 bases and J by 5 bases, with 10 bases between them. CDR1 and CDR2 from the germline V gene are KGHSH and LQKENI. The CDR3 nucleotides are TGTGCCAGCTCACCTCCAGGGGATACTGAAGCTTTCTTT. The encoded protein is CASSPPGDTEAFF.

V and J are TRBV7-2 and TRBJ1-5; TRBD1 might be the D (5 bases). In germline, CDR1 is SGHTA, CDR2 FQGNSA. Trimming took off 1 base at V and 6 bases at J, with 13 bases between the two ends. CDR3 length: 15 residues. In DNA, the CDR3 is TGTGCCAGCAGCTTAGATGGGGCCGTGGGTCAGCCCCAGCATTTT. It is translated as CASSLDGAVGQPQHF.

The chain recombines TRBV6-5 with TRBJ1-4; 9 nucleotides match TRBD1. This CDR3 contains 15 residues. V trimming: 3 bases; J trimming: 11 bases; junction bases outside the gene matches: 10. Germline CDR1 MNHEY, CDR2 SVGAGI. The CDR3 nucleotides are TGTGCCAGCAGTTATAGGACAGGGGTACCTGAGAAACTGTTTTTT. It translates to CASSYRTGVPEKLFF.

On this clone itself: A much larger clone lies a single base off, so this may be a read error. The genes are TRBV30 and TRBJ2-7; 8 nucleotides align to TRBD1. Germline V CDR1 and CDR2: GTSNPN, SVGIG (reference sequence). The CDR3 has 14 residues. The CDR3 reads CARSVAGGGYEQYF. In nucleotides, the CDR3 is TGTGCCCGGAGTGTCGCAGGGGGCGGCTACGAGCAGTACTTC.

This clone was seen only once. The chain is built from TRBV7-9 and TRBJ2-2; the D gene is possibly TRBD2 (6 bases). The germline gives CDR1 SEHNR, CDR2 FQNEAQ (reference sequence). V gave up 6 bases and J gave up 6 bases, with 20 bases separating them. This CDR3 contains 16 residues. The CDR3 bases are TGTGCCAGCAGACAGATTCGGGGGAGGTCGTCCGGGGAGCTGTTTTTT. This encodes CASRQIRGRSSGELFF.

In DNA, the CDR3 is TGTGCCAGCAGTCGGGTTCCAGGGGGGGGCAATGAGCAGTTCTTC. Encoded protein: CASSRVPGGGNEQFF. The rearrangement joins TRBV6-1 to TRBJ2-1, with D perhaps matching TRBD1 or TRBD2 (7 bases each). CDR3 length equals 15 residues. V was clipped by 5 bases and J by 6 bases, with 17 bases between them. The germline V gene encodes CDR1 MNHNS and CDR2 SASEGT.

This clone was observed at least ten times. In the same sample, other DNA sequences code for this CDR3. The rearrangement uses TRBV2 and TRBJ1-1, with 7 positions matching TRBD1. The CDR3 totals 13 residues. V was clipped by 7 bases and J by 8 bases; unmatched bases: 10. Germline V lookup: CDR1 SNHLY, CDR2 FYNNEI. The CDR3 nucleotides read TGTGCCAGCACCTCGAGCAGGGGGACCGAAGCTTTCTTT. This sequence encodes CASTSSRGTEAFF.

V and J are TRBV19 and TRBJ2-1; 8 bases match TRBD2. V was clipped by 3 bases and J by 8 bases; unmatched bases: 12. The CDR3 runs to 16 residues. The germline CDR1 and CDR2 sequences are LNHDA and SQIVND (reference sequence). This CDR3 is CASSMGSTGGMDEQFF. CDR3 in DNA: TGTGCCAGTAGTATGGGATCCACGGGAGGGATGGATGAGCAGTTCTTC.

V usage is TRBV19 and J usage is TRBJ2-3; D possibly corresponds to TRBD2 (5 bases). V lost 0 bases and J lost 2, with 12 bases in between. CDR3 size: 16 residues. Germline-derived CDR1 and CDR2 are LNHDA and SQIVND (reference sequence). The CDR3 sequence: CASSIEKDLTTDTQYF. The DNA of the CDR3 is TGTGCCAGTAGTATAGAAAAGGACTTAACCACAGATACGCAGTATTTT. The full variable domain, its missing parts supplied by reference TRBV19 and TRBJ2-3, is DGGITQSPKYLFRKEGQNVTLSCEQNLNHDAMYWYRQDPGQGLRLIYYSQIVNDFQKGDIAEGYSVSREKKESFPLTVTSAQKNPTAFYLCASSIEKDLTTDTQYFGPGTRLTVL.

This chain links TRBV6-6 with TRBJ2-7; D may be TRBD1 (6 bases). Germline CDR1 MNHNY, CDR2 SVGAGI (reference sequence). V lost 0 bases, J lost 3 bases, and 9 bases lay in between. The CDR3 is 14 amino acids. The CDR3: CASSYSGHRYEQYF. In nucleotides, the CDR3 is TGTGCCAGCAGTTACTCGGGACACCGCTACGAGCAGTACTTC.

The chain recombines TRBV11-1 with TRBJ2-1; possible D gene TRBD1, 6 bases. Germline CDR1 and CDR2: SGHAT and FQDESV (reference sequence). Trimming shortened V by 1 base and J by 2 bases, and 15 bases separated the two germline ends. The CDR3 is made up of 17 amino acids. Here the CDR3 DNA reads TGTGCCAGCAGCTTAGGGGGGCGCTCCGGCCCCTACAATGAGCAGTTCTTC. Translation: CASSLGGRSGPYNEQFF. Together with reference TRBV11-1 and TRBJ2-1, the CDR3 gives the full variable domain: EAEVAQSPRYKITEKSQAVAFWCDPISGHATLYWYRQILGQGPELLVQFQDESVVDDSQLPKDRFSAERLKGVDSTLKIQPAELGDSAMYLCASSLGGRSGPYNEQFFGPGTRLTVL.